This T cell receptor beta chain was sequenced during a study of cytotoxic CD8 clonotypes in ibrutinib-treated CLL (dated by TCRdb to about 2021). About the investigation overall: The cohort was composed of 11 relapsed/refractory and approximately 16 treatment-naive patients; IGHV unmutated status was identified in about 17 patients. Partial responses were observed in some 24 patients and complete responses in 2; after a median follow-up of 68 months, remission was maintained in 14 patients and progression was observed in around twelve. Samples averaged approximately 260,000 productive templates and approximately 100,000 productive rearrangements. Cryopreserved peripheral blood mononuclear cells were obtained prior to treatment, at the time of response, and at either disease progression or sustained remission. Samples at response were collected after a median of roughly twelve months of treatment, with a range of roughly 6 to 36 months. Every remission and progressive disease sample was obtained while ibrutinib was still being received by the patients. Longitudinal samples were available for about 30% of the roughly 90 trial participants. Results the study describes overall, beyond this receptor: Lymph node repertoires were not examined, and the timing of sampling was not matched between patients in sustained remission and those whose disease progressed. Public clonotypes were rare and either shrank or stayed stable during treatment, and the rise in clonality at ibrutinib response reflected expansion of private clonotypes. At baseline, clonality was higher than in age-matched healthy donors and showed a strong correlation with circulating CD8+ T-cell counts. An increase in clonality was observed at ibrutinib response, with clonality remaining stable during sustained remission and falling back toward baseline at progression.

According to the germline V gene (reference sequence), CDR1 reads SGHNT and CDR2 reads YYREEE. The CDR3 has 15 amino acids, counting the end cysteine and phenylalanine. Solely the CDR3 DNA is kept, with 45 bases framed from the first base. Germline trimming: 4 bases from V, 3 bases from J; junction bases outside gene matches: 4. Remarks on this clone: It lacks a known antigen. No quality values exist for individual bases; no much larger clone is one base distant.

In the paper's terms, the time point label means: 12 months on ibrutinib. For TCR beta library preparation, approximately 2.2 micrograms of genomic DNA were isolated from cryopreserved PBMCs. Longitudinal blood samples from CLL patients receiving ibrutinib monotherapy were subjected to high-throughput TCR beta sequencing. The patients took part in an open-label, single-center phase 2 trial of ibrutinib monotherapy. Each clonotype received, on average, about 10x coverage in deep resolution sequencing performed on a MiSeq, where the target depth lay between 1 in 1 million and 1 in 200,000 T cells. The immunoSEQ hsTCRB Kit was used to generate the TCR beta libraries. As for the original processing: Data were analyzed with ImmunoSEQ Data Assistant and ImmunoSEQ Analyzer, with V, D and J genes assigned per IMGT definitions. Clonality, which ranges from 0 to 1, was calculated as one minus the normalized Shannon entropy of productive rearrangement frequencies. Only overrepresented clonotypes making up at least 0.05% of the repertoire of each patient were included in the public clonotype analysis. Some twelve repertoires from age-matched healthy donors, obtained from immuneACCESS, served as clonality controls. Imported from immuneACCESS, the table was reduced by TCRdb to in-frame sequences with V and J called. These copies leave out some clones; in studies compared against another copy, an unresolved V gene accounts for under half, and the cause of the remainder is not known. The DNA gave D and trimming, while V, J and clone size come from that table. The sample table lists over 65,000 clones, approximately 70% of them with a count of one. Approximately 5% of the sample comes from the top ten.

The origin of this receptor is a human donor with chronic lymphocytic leukemia. The V and J segments used are TRBV5-4 and TRBJ2-7; 13 central nucleotides agree with TRBD2. Sample: PBMCs, taken after 12 months of ibrutinib treatment. For the CDR3, the sequence is CASSARTSGGYEQYF. The sequenced DNA: TGTGCCAGCAGCGCACGGACTAGCGGGGGCTACGAGCAGTACTTC.